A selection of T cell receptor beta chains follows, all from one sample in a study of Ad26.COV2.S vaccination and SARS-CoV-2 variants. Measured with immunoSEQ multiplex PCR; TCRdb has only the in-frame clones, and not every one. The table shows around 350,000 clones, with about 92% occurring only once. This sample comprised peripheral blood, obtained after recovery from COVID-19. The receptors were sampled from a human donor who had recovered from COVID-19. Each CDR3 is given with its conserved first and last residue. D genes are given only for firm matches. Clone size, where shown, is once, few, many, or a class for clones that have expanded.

CDR3aa: CASSLGVETNEQFF; CDR3nt: TGTGCCAGCAGCTTAGGGGTAGAAACTAATGAGCAGTTCTTC; v_gene: TRBV11-2; j_gene: TRBJ2-1; abundance: .; d_gene: .
CDR3aa: CASSSGRETSYEQYF; CDR3nt: TGTGCCAGCAGCTCCGGAAGAGAAACGTCCTACGAGCAGTACTTC; v_gene: TRBV7-9; j_gene: TRBJ2-7; abundance: .; d_gene: .
CDR3aa: CASSYLGQANTEAFF; CDR3nt: TGTGCCAGCAGTTACCTCGGACAGGCGAACACTGAAGCTTTCTTT; v_gene: TRBV6-5; j_gene: TRBJ1-1; abundance: .; d_gene: TRBD1
CDR3aa: CASSLAGGDRLLFF; CDR3nt: TGTGCCAGCAGTCTCGCGGGGGGGGACAGGTTGCTGTTTTTT; v_gene: TRBV6-5; j_gene: TRBJ2-2; abundance: .; d_gene: .
CDR3aa: CASSPRVGDSYNEQFF; CDR3nt: TGTGCCAGCAGCCCTCGGGTAGGGGACTCCTACAATGAGCAGTTCTTC; v_gene: TRBV6-2/TRBV6-3; j_gene: TRBJ2-1; abundance: once; d_gene: .
CDR3aa: CASRVPSGNTIYF; CDR3nt: TGTGCCAGCAGGGTGCCCTCTGGAAACACCATATATTTT; v_gene: TRBV6-5; j_gene: TRBJ1-3; abundance: .; d_gene: .
CDR3aa: CASSFGGGQGDTQYF; CDR3nt: TGTGCCAGCAGCTTTGGCGGGGGTCAAGGAGATACGCAGTATTTT; v_gene: TRBV7-9; j_gene: TRBJ2-3; abundance: .; d_gene: TRBD2
CDR3aa: CASSLRTGGGETQYF; CDR3nt: TGTGCCAGCAGTTTAAGGACAGGGGGCGGAGAGACCCAGTACTTC; v_gene: TRBV28; j_gene: TRBJ2-5; abundance: once; d_gene: TRBD1
CDR3aa: CASSERLDTQYF; CDR3nt: TGCGCCAGCAGTGAGAGGTTGGATACGCAGTATTTT; v_gene: TRBV10-2; j_gene: TRBJ2-3; abundance: .; d_gene: .
CDR3aa: CASSQVQEGNQPQHF; CDR3nt: TGCGCCAGCAGCCAGGTACAAGAGGGCAATCAGCCCCAGCATTTT; v_gene: TRBV4-1; j_gene: TRBJ1-5; abundance: .; d_gene: .
CDR3aa: CASNGGGTYNEQFF; CDR3nt: TGTGCCAGCAACGGCGGGGGGACCTACAATGAGCAGTTCTTC; v_gene: TRBV2; j_gene: TRBJ2-1; abundance: .; d_gene: TRBD2
CDR3aa: CASSPADLRGNQPQHF; CDR3nt: TGCGCCAGCAGCCCCGCGGACCTTAGAGGGAATCAGCCCCAGCATTTT; v_gene: TRBV4-1; j_gene: TRBJ1-5; abundance: few; d_gene: .
CDR3aa: CASSRGPNLRRSGNTIYF; CDR3nt: TGCGCCAGCTCACGAGGACCGAACCTACGACGCTCTGGAAACACCATATATTTT; v_gene: TRBV10-2; j_gene: TRBJ1-3; abundance: .; d_gene: .
CDR3aa: CASSRTEANYGYTF; CDR3nt: TGTGCCAGCTCACGGACAGAGGCTAACTATGGCTACACCTTC; v_gene: TRBV18; j_gene: TRBJ1-2; abundance: .; d_gene: .
CDR3aa: CASSLADHNEQFF; CDR3nt: TGTGCCAGCAGTTTAGCGGACCACAATGAGCAGTTCTTC; v_gene: TRBV12-3/TRBV12-4; j_gene: TRBJ2-1; abundance: .; d_gene: .
CDR3aa: CASKSSGGEKLFF; CDR3nt: TGTGCCAGCAAGTCCTCGGGGGGTGAAAAACTGTTTTTT; v_gene: TRBV7-9; j_gene: TRBJ1-4; abundance: .; d_gene: .
CDR3aa: CASSSWDKDTEAFF; CDR3nt: TGTGCCAGTAGTAGTTGGGACAAGGACACTGAAGCTTTCTTT; v_gene: TRBV19; j_gene: TRBJ1-1; abundance: .; d_gene: .
CDR3aa: CASSIRRLAGITDTQYF; CDR3nt: TGTGCCAGCAGCATTCGACGACTAGCGGGGATCACAGATACGCAGTATTTT; v_gene: TRBV13; j_gene: TRBJ2-3; abundance: .; d_gene: TRBD2
CDR3aa: CASRTHLSGNTIYF; CDR3nt: TGTGCCAGTAGGACCCACCTCTCTGGAAACACCATATATTTT; v_gene: TRBV19; j_gene: TRBJ1-3; abundance: .; d_gene: .
CDR3aa: CASSPYSTDTQYF; CDR3nt: TGTGCCAGCAGCCCCTACTCAACAGATACGCAGTATTTT; v_gene: TRBV7-6; j_gene: TRBJ2-3; abundance: .; d_gene: .
CDR3aa: CASSPTGLSSGNTIYF; CDR3nt: TGTGCCAGCAGCCCCACAGGGCTCAGCTCTGGAAACACCATATATTTT; v_gene: TRBV9; j_gene: TRBJ1-3; abundance: .; d_gene: .
CDR3aa: CASRGGGSPLHF; CDR3nt: TGTGCCAGCAGGGGAGGGGGGTCACCCCTCCACTTT; v_gene: TRBV12-3/TRBV12-4; j_gene: TRBJ1-6; abundance: .; d_gene: .
CDR3aa: CASSIVPNTEAFF; CDR3nt: TGTGCCAGTAGTATTGTCCCCAACACTGAAGCTTTCTTT; v_gene: TRBV19; j_gene: TRBJ1-1; abundance: .; d_gene: .
CDR3aa: CAISGQGDEQYF; CDR3nt: TGTGCCATTTCAGGACAGGGAGACGAGCAGTACTTC; v_gene: TRBV10-3; j_gene: TRBJ2-7; abundance: .; d_gene: TRBD1
CDR3aa: CASSPGQGNNEKLFF; CDR3nt: TGCGCCAGCAGCCCAGGACAGGGGAATAATGAAAAACTGTTTTTT; v_gene: TRBV4-1; j_gene: TRBJ1-4; abundance: .; d_gene: TRBD1
CDR3aa: CASSSDLTEPLHF; CDR3nt: TGTGCCAGCAGCTCAGACCTTACTGAGCCCCTCCACTTT; v_gene: TRBV7-9; j_gene: TRBJ1-6; abundance: once; d_gene: .
CDR3aa: CASSFSTGYYAEAFF; CDR3nt: TGTGCCAGCAGCTTCTCGACAGGCTACTACGCTGAAGCTTTCTTT; v_gene: TRBV7-9; j_gene: TRBJ1-1; abundance: .; d_gene: .
CDR3aa: CASSLGAGGGNGYTF; CDR3nt: TGTGCCAGCAGTTTAGGGGCAGGGGGGGGGAATGGCTACACCTTC; v_gene: TRBV27; j_gene: TRBJ1-2; abundance: .; d_gene: TRBD1
CDR3aa: CASSLGQGFYGYTF; CDR3nt: TGCGCCAGCAGCTTGGGGCAGGGATTCTATGGCTACACCTTC; v_gene: TRBV5-1; j_gene: TRBJ1-2; abundance: .; d_gene: .
CDR3aa: CAAGGQHDTDTQYF; CDR3nt: TGTGCCGCCGGGGGCCAGCACGACACAGATACGCAGTATTTT; v_gene: TRBV6-9; j_gene: TRBJ2-3; abundance: .; d_gene: .
CDR3aa: CASSRGGQDNYGYTF; CDR3nt: TGTGCCAGCAGCCGAGGAGGACAGGACAACTATGGCTACACCTTC; v_gene: TRBV2; j_gene: TRBJ1-2; abundance: .; d_gene: TRBD1
CDR3aa: CASSRAGGLHEQYF; CDR3nt: TGTGCCAGCAGCAGGGCAGGGGGCCTCCACGAGCAGTACTTC; v_gene: TRBV7-9; j_gene: TRBJ2-7; abundance: once; d_gene: TRBD1
CDR3aa: CASSHIQGPTNEKLFF; CDR3nt: TGTGCCAGTAGCCATATACAGGGCCCAACTAATGAAAAACTGTTTTTT; v_gene: TRBV19; j_gene: TRBJ1-4; abundance: once; d_gene: .
CDR3aa: CASTDRGGQPQHF; CDR3nt: TGTGCCAGCACTGACAGGGGAGGTCAGCCCCAGCATTTT; v_gene: TRBV2; j_gene: TRBJ1-5; abundance: .; d_gene: TRBD1
CDR3aa: CASSLDRLKQFF; CDR3nt: TGTGCCAGCAGCTTAGATCGGTTAAAGCAGTTCTTC; v_gene: TRBV11-2; j_gene: TRBJ2-1; abundance: .; d_gene: .
CDR3aa: CASKPNTGSNIQYF; CDR3nt: TGTGCCAGCAAACCTAATACAGGGTCAAACATTCAGTACTTC; v_gene: TRBV6-4; j_gene: TRBJ2-4; abundance: once; d_gene: .
CDR3aa: CASRESRWGYTF; CDR3nt: TGCGCCAGCAGGGAATCCCGGTGGGGCTACACCTTC; v_gene: TRBV5-1; j_gene: TRBJ1-2; abundance: few; d_gene: .
CDR3aa: CASAMTPGTQYF; CDR3nt: TGTGCTAGTGCCATGACCCCGGGTACGCAGTATTTT; v_gene: TRBV12-5; j_gene: TRBJ2-3; abundance: once; d_gene: .
CDR3aa: CASSVGLRRETEAFF; CDR3nt: TGTGCCAGCAGCGTAGGGCTTCGGAGGGAGACTGAAGCTTTCTTT; v_gene: TRBV9; j_gene: TRBJ1-1; abundance: .; d_gene: .
CDR3aa: CASSQEGFGTGVAFF; CDR3nt: TGCGCCAGCAGCCAAGAGGGATTCGGGACAGGGGTGGCTTTCTTT; v_gene: TRBV4-1; j_gene: TRBJ1-1; abundance: few; d_gene: TRBD1
CDR3aa: CASSEGGRGNEQYF; CDR3nt: TGTGCCAGCAGCGAAGGGGGCAGGGGAAACGAGCAGTACTTC; v_gene: TRBV3-1/TRBV3-2; j_gene: TRBJ2-7; abundance: .; d_gene: TRBD1
CDR3aa: CASSLFGGGYEQYF; CDR3nt: TGTGCCAGCAGCCTGTTTGGGGGCGGGTACGAGCAGTACTTC; v_gene: TRBV13; j_gene: TRBJ2-7; abundance: .; d_gene: .
CDR3aa: CASSPTGTRTNNEQFF; CDR3nt: TGTGCCAGCAGCCCTACCGGGACTAGAACTAACAATGAGCAGTTCTTC; v_gene: TRBV9; j_gene: TRBJ2-1; abundance: once; d_gene: TRBD2
CDR3aa: CASSRGQGSGEQYF; CDR3nt: TGTGCCAGCTCGAGGGGACAGGGGTCAGGCGAGCAGTACTTC; v_gene: TRBV18; j_gene: TRBJ2-7; abundance: .; d_gene: TRBD1
CDR3aa: CASSQDGGWNSPLHF; CDR3nt: TGCGCCAGCAGCCAAGATGGAGGCTGGAATTCACCCCTCCACTTT; v_gene: TRBV4-3; j_gene: TRBJ1-6; abundance: .; d_gene: .
CDR3aa: CASSSISGGFNEQFF; CDR3nt: TGTGCCAGCAGTTCTATTAGCGGGGGGTTCAATGAGCAGTTCTTC; v_gene: TRBV6-5; j_gene: TRBJ2-1; abundance: .; d_gene: TRBD2
CDR3aa: CASGSHSDRNYGYTF; CDR3nt: TGTGCTAGTGGTTCCCACAGCGACAGGAACTATGGCTACACCTTC; v_gene: TRBV12-5; j_gene: TRBJ1-2; abundance: .; d_gene: .
CDR3aa: CASSSSSIDEQFF; CDR3nt: TGCGCCAGCAGCTCTTCTAGCATCGATGAGCAGTTCTTC; v_gene: TRBV5-1; j_gene: TRBJ2-1; abundance: once; d_gene: .
CDR3aa: CASSADGRLHTEAFF; CDR3nt: TGTGCCAGCAGCGCCGACGGGAGGTTACACACTGAAGCTTTCTTT; v_gene: TRBV9; j_gene: TRBJ1-1; abundance: .; d_gene: .
CDR3aa: CASSAPGRYYEQYF; CDR3nt: TGTGCCAGCAGTGCTCCGGGCAGATACTACGAGCAGTACTTC; v_gene: TRBV6-2/TRBV6-3; j_gene: TRBJ2-7; abundance: .; d_gene: .
CDR3aa: CASRVGTGDVEKLFF; CDR3nt: TGTGCCAGTAGAGTTGGGACAGGAGATGTTGAAAAACTGTTTTTT; v_gene: TRBV19; j_gene: TRBJ1-4; abundance: once; d_gene: TRBD1
CDR3aa: CASSIGQSYEKLFF; CDR3nt: TGTGCCAGTAGTATAGGCCAGAGTTATGAAAAACTGTTTTTT; v_gene: TRBV19; j_gene: TRBJ1-4; abundance: .; d_gene: .
CDR3aa: CASSQTDSYEQYF; CDR3nt: TGTGCCAGCAGTCAGACGGACTCCTACGAGCAGTACTTC; v_gene: TRBV6-5; j_gene: TRBJ2-7; abundance: .; d_gene: .
CDR3aa: CATRLPGAPQETQYF; CDR3nt: TGTGCCACCCGATTACCCGGGGCGCCGCAAGAGACCCAGTACTTC; v_gene: TRBV15; j_gene: TRBJ2-5; abundance: .; d_gene: .